What follows is one T cell receptor (beta chain) and its context. Germline V gene data show CDR1 as SGHVS and CDR2 as FQNEAQ. The CDR3 totals 16 residues. V dropped 4 bases and J dropped 4; count of bases not matched to a gene: 11. During active infection, Seattle patients enrolled and were then monitored through disease. The data were taken from a study of blood T cell repertoires in COVID-19. Study at large: The origin of the acute and convalescent COVID-19 samples was the United States, Italy and Spain. The cDNA or gDNA used as material had been derived from T cells, B-cell-depleted T cells, or PBMCs.

Methods used by the authors: From reference gene primer amplification, estimates of nucleated cell counts were derived. Profiled with immunoSEQ multiplex PCR; TCRdb holds only in-frame clones, not every one. That table furnishes V, J and clone size, whereas the DNA furnished D and trimming. The sample holds about 500,000 clones, approximately 89% seen once. This receptor was taken from a man aged 18 to 35 with COVID-19, enrolled during active disease. The genes are TRBV7-8 and TRBJ2-5; 8 bases are a match to TRBD2. Sequenced sample: peripheral blood. Here the CDR3 reads CASSCESGGALETQYF. CDR3 coding DNA: TGTGCCAGCAGCTGTGAATCCGGGGGGGCCCTAGAGACCCAGTACTTC.